The clone carrying this T cell receptor (beta chain) appeared many times. This sample was taken from a study of breast tumors, draining lymph nodes, adjacent tissues. TCRdb independently ran MiXCR on the multiplex PCR reads; one entry per CDR3 protein. The sample consists of some 21,000 distinct CDR3 sequences, about 38% of them appearing once. The TCR was taken from a female donor with breast cancer. Some clones in this sample may be carry-over from other donors' samples. Sequenced: breast tumor tissue.

CDR3 nucleotides: TGTGCCAGCAGTTTGGGGACAGCCTCCTACGAGCAGTACTTC. It yields the protein CASSLGTASYEQYF. The chain combines TRBV12-3 or TRBV12-4 with TRBJ2-7; 7 bases align to TRBD1. Trimming took 3 bases from V and 0 from J; bases not matched to a gene: 2. This CDR3 is 14 amino acids long.